These T cell receptor beta chains were read from a single sample in a study of shared clonotypes between healthy human individuals. Measured with immunoSEQ multiplex PCR; TCRdb has only the in-frame clones, and not every one. The sample yields over 850,000 clones, approximately 78% seen once. Sequencing was done on a sample of memory CD4+ T cells from PBMCs. All receptors derive from a man aged 18 to 30 in good health. Some clones in this sample may be carry-over from other donors' samples. CDR3s include the opening cysteine and the closing phenylalanine or tryptophan. A D gene is named only where the DNA matches it firmly. Clone size is given for some rows only: seen once, a few or many times, or a class if the clone is expanded.

TRBJ2-1,NA,NA,TRBV5-4,CASSSPVLGEGDEQFF,TGTGCCAGCAGCTCCCCGGTGCTGGGGGAGGGGGATGAGCAGTTCTTC
TRBJ2-2,TRBD2,NA,TRBV11-2,CASSLRLAGSAGELFF,TGTGCCAGCAGCTTACGGCTAGCGGGTTCCGCCGGGGAGCTGTTTTTT
TRBJ2-3,TRBD2,NA,TRBV19,CASSGGRAGDTQYF,TGTGCCAGTAGCGGCGGGAGGGCCGGAGATACGCAGTATTTT
TRBJ1-1,NA,NA,TRBV15,CATSRVPQGEAFF,TGTGCCACCAGCAGGGTACCACAGGGAGAAGCTTTCTTT
TRBJ1-3,TRBD1,NA,TRBV29-1,CSVKQGVGSGNTIYF,TGCAGCGTAAAACAGGGGGTCGGCTCTGGAAACACCATATATTTT
TRBJ2-7,NA,NA,TRBV30,CAWSIPSRGTYEQYF,TGTGCCTGGAGTATCCCCTCCAGGGGAACCTACGAGCAGTACTTC
TRBJ1-1,NA,NA,TRBV5-4,CASSNPDLRRAFF,TGTGCCAGCAGCAACCCAGACCTCAGGAGGGCTTTCTTT
TRBJ1-4,NA,NA,TRBV10-1,CASSLNLGPNEKLFF,TGCGCCAGCAGCCTCAATCTGGGACCTAATGAAAAACTGTTTTTT
TRBJ2-5,NA,many,TRBV27,CASSLYLWETQYF,TGTGCCAGCAGTTTATACCTATGGGAGACCCAGTACTTC
TRBJ1-2,TRBD1,NA,TRBV7-2,CASSLSGTGYGYTF,TGTGCCAGCAGCTTATCCGGGACAGGGTATGGCTACACCTTC
TRBJ1-2,NA,few,TRBV19,CASSPQGRVYGYTF,TGTGCCAGTAGTCCTCAGGGGCGAGTCTATGGCTACACCTTC
TRBJ1-5,NA,few,TRBV28,CASSRGAQFNQPQHF,TGTGCCAGCAGTCGCGGGGCCCAATTCAATCAGCCCCAGCATTTT
TRBJ1-1,NA,NA,TRBV9,CASSVGSNTEAFF,TGTGCCAGCAGCGTAGGCTCGAACACTGAAGCTTTCTTT
TRBJ2-1,TRBD1,NA,TRBV7-9,CASSQGALGANEQFF,TGTGCCAGCAGCCAGGGGGCCCTCGGAGCCAATGAGCAGTTCTTC
TRBJ2-7,NA,NA,TRBV28,CATYFTSRLYEQYF,TGTGCCACCTATTTTACCTCAAGGCTCTACGAGCAGTACTTC
TRBJ1-5,NA,NA,TRBV7-3,CASSPDRNQPQHF,TGTGCCAGCAGCCCGGACCGCAATCAGCCCCAGCATTTT
TRBJ2-4,NA,NA,TRBV11-2,CASSKLTVWDIQYF,TGTGCCAGCAGCAAATTGACAGTTTGGGACATTCAGTACTTC
TRBJ1-1,TRBD1,NA,TRBV28,CASRYSGQGSVAFF,TGTGCCAGCAGGTACTCCGGACAGGGCAGCGTGGCTTTCTTT
TRBJ2-3,NA,few,TRBV9,CASSVHRDPPTDTQYF,TGTGCCAGCAGCGTACACCGGGACCCACCCACAGATACGCAGTATTTT
TRBJ2-6,TRBD1,NA,TRBV28,CASSLLGGASGANVLTF,TGTGCCAGCAGTTTGCTAGGGGGCGCAAGTGGGGCCAACGTCCTGACTTTC
TRBJ2-7,TRBD1,NA,TRBV10-3,CAIRLTGGEQYF,TGTGCCATCAGGCTGACAGGGGGAGAGCAGTACTTC
TRBJ2-1,NA,few,TRBV25-1,CASSGSYEQFF,TGTGCCAGCTCCGGGAGCTATGAGCAGTTCTTC
TRBJ2-7,TRBD1,NA,TRBV15,CATSPGRGRKGAQYF,TGTGCCACCAGCCCAGGCAGGGGGCGTAAAGGTGCCCAGTACTTC
TRBJ1-4,TRBD1,NA,TRBV6-6,CASSYTRQGAEKLFF,TGTGCCAGCAGTTACACACGACAGGGGGCCGAAAAACTGTTTTTT
TRBJ1-4,NA,NA,TRBV5-6,CASSRAGVDEKLFF,TGTGCCAGCAGCCGGGCGGGGGTGGATGAAAAACTGTTTTTT
TRBJ2-1,NA,NA,TRBV4-1,CASSPPRQTADQGIRSEQFF,TGCGCCAGCAGCCCACCCCGACAGACGGCGGATCAAGGGATTAGGAGTGAGCAGTTCTTC
TRBJ2-7,TRBD2,NA,TRBV7-2,CASSRTSPYEQYF,TGTGCCAGCAGCCGGACTAGCCCATACGAGCAGTACTTC
TRBJ1-2,TRBD1,NA,TRBV4-1,CASSPGQGPYGYTF,TGCGCCAGCAGCCCAGGACAGGGGCCCTATGGCTACACCTTC
TRBJ2-1,NA,NA,TRBV29-1,CSVERLAMSNEQFF,TGCAGCGTTGAACGGCTAGCTATGTCGAATGAGCAGTTCTTC
TRBJ1-4,NA,few,TRBV19,CASSIRLYEKLFF,TGTGCCAGTAGTATAAGGCTTTATGAAAAACTGTTTTTT
TRBJ1-2,NA,NA,TRBV28,CASSPSWRHYGYTF,TGTGCCAGCAGTCCCAGTTGGAGGCACTATGGCTACACCTTC
TRBJ1-1,NA,NA,TRBV10-3,CAISDRGMYTEAFF,TGTGCCATCAGTGATCGGGGGATGTACACTGAAGCTTTCTTT
TRBJ2-5,NA,many,TRBV30,CAWSVLRYPQETQYF,TGTGCCTGGAGTGTACTGCGATATCCCCAAGAGACCCAGTACTTC
TRBJ1-2,NA,NA,TRBV7-9,CASIRVGDTSNYGYTF,TGTGCCAGCATCCGGGTGGGGGACACATCTAACTATGGCTACACCTTC
TRBJ2-1,TRBD2,NA,TRBV2,CASGGELAGVGEQFF,TGTGCCAGCGGGGGGGAGCTAGCGGGAGTTGGAGAGCAGTTCTTC
TRBJ2-2,TRBD1,NA,TRBV5-1,CASSLGQGAGELFF,TGCGCCAGCAGCTTGGGACAGGGGGCCGGGGAGCTGTTTTTT
TRBJ2-1,TRBD2,NA,TRBV5-5,CASSLQGGRGNEQFF,TGTGCCAGCAGCTTGCAAGGCGGGAGGGGCAATGAGCAGTTCTTC
TRBJ1-1,NA,NA,TRBV5-1,CASSLDDSPNTEAFF,TGCGCCAGCAGCTTGGATGACAGTCCGAACACTGAAGCTTTCTTT